The 28 T cell receptor beta chains below were found in one sample sequenced in a study of shared clonotypes between healthy human individuals. The table came from immunoSEQ multiplex PCR; TCRdb's copy has only in-frame clones and leaves some out. The table includes around 510,000 clones, roughly 79% detected once. The sequencing sample was made of PBMCs. The receptors were gathered from a woman between 40 and 55 years old in good health. Some clones in this sample may be carry-over from other donors' samples.

CDR3 loop: CASSLARTAQETQYF. The CDR3 coding sequence is TGCGCCAGCAGCTTGGCTAGGACAGCTCAAGAGACCCAGTACTTC. The chain joins TRBV5-1 to TRBJ2-5; weak D call: TRBD1 (6 bases). Trimming took off 0 bases at V and 2 bases at J, with 11 bases between the two ends. Germline CDR1 and CDR2: SGHRS and YFSETQ. The CDR3 spans 15 residues. Based on the CDR3 plus reference TRBV5-1 and TRBJ2-5, the full variable domain is KAGVTQTPRYLIKTRGQQVTLSCSPISGHRSVSWYQQTPGQGLQFLFEYFSETQRNKGNFPGRFSGRQFSNSRSEMNVSTLELGDSALYLCASSLARTAQETQYFGPGTRLLVL.

The V call is TRBV7-8, the J call TRBJ1-2; D is ambiguous. V lost 2 bases to trimming and J lost 3 bases, with 7 bases between them. The CDR3 contains 13 residues. CDR1 SGHVS and CDR2 FQNEAQ come from the germline V gene. The CDR3 sequence: CASSLSVDYGYTF. Here the CDR3 DNA reads TGTGCCAGCAGCTTATCGGTTGACTATGGCTACACCTTC. Complete variable domain (other parts from reference TRBV7-8 and TRBJ1-2): GAGVSQSPRYKVAKRGQDVALRCDPISGHVSLFWYQQALGQGPEFLTYFQNEAQLDKSGLPSDRFFAERPEGSVSTLKIQRTQQEDSAVYLCASSLSVDYGYTFGSGTRLTVV.

V gene TRBV9 combines with J gene TRBJ2-3, with 14 bases that match TRBD2. The CDR3 covers 20 residues. V lost 4 bases, J lost 2 bases, and 15 bases stayed unmatched. Germline V gene lookup returns CDR1 SGDLS and CDR2 YYNGEE. The DNA for the CDR3 is TGTGCCAGCAGCAGCCCGGGACTAGCGGGAGTCTACCTTCCCACAGATACGCAGTATTTT. Translating it yields CASSSPGLAGVYLPTDTQYF.

J is TRBJ1-5 and V is TRBV6-5; the match to TRBD1 covers 9 bases. The CDR3 loop spans 14 amino acids. Germline values: CDR1 MNHEY, CDR2 SVGAGI. Unmatched junction bases numbered 8, after V lost 5 bases and J lost 9 bases. The CDR3 region is CASSPGQGHGPQHF. DNA of the CDR3: TGTGCCAGCAGTCCGGGACAGGGCCATGGGCCCCAGCATTTT.

This clone was seen a single time. This same CDR3 is encoded by further DNA sequences in the sample. V is TRBV9 and J is TRBJ2-7; 9 bases line up with TRBD1. Germline values: CDR1 SGDLS, CDR2 YYNGEE. V lost 4 bases, J lost 3 bases, and 5 bases stayed unmatched. This CDR3 region has 14 residues. The CDR3 sequence: CASSPQDRGYEQYF. The CDR3 DNA is TGTGCCAGCAGCCCTCAGGACAGGGGCTACGAGCAGTACTTC.

The V and J genes are TRBV10-1 and TRBJ2-7; 11 bases line up with TRBD2. The CDR3 extends over 15 amino acids. Germline V lookup: CDR1 WNHNN, CDR2 SYGVQD (reference sequence). J was trimmed by 3 bases and V by 0 bases; bases with no gene match: 1. CDR3 in DNA: TGCGCCAGCAGTGAGTCCGGGACTAGCGGCTACGAGCAGTACTTC. Residues: CASSESGTSGYEQYF.

A single count supports this clone. V is TRBV25-1 and J is TRBJ1-3, with D perhaps TRBD1 (6 bases). Deletions cut 3 bases from V and 0 bases from J, with 12 bases between. The CDR3 spans 16 residues. Germline-derived CDR1 and CDR2 are MGHDK and SYGVNS. The CDR3, as DNA: TGTGCCAGCAGTGACTTAACAGGGTCCTCTGGAAACACCATATATTTT. Translated, it gives CASSDLTGSSGNTIYF.

CDR3 coding DNA: TGTGCCAGCAGCACCGACAGGTTCACAGATACGCAGTATTTT. Protein: CASSTDRFTDTQYF. This rearrangement joins TRBV6-5 to TRBJ2-3; D possibly corresponds to TRBD1 (6 bases). There are 14 residues in the CDR3. The germline gives CDR1 MNHEY, CDR2 SVGAGI. With 6 bases removed from V and 2 bases from J, the gap between germline ends came to 12 bases.

This clone was counted between two and nine times. This sequence joins TRBV6-5 and TRBJ2-7; no firm D call. The CDR3 covers 14 residues. V lost 6 bases and J lost 0, with 12 bases in between. In germline, CDR1 is MNHEY, CDR2 SVGAGI. The CDR3 loop reads CASRRLLSSYEQYF. The CDR3 DNA reads TGTGCCAGCAGACGACTCCTAAGCTCCTACGAGCAGTACTTC.

The chain employs TRBV7-8 and TRBJ2-1, with 8 bases fitting TRBD2. The CDR3 length is 16 residues. The V gene end was trimmed by 5 bases and the J gene end by 5 bases; junction bases not matched to a gene: 11. Germline-derived CDR1 and CDR2 are SGHVS and FQNEAQ. The CDR3 loop reads CASSLLSGGPHNEQFF. As DNA, the CDR3 is TGTGCCAGCAGCCTACTTTCGGGAGGGCCCCACAATGAGCAGTTCTTC.

As regards this clone: Germline and junction disagree at one end, which may indicate a read error. V gene TRBV14 combines with J gene TRBJ2-3; 10 bases fit TRBD2. This CDR3 is built from 20 residues. Germline values: CDR1 SGHDN, CDR2 FVKESK. The CDR3 here is CASSQDSLLGLAGDGDTRYF. CDR3 nucleotide sequence: TGTGCCAGCAGCCAAGATTCACTGCTGGGGCTAGCGGGGGACGGAGATACGCGGTATTTT.

This rearrangement joins TRBV5-1 to TRBJ2-1; TRBD2 agrees at 10 bases. The CDR3 covers 16 residues. The V segment lost 2 bases and the J segment 9 bases; nucleotides outside the gene matches: 11. Germline V gives CDR1 SGHRS, CDR2 YFSETQ. The CDR3 DNA sequence: TGCGCCAGCAGCTTAGGGGCTAGCGGGAGCTGGAGTGAGCAGTTCTTC. It specifies CASSLGASGSWSEQFF.

This clone was recorded a few times. The rearrangement joins TRBV7-2 to TRBJ1-2; D is unclear. Deletions cut 5 bases from V and 6 bases from J, with 16 bases between. CDR3 length equals 14 residues. Germline CDR1 reads SGHTA; CDR2 reads FQGNSA. CDR3 region: CASSQRPGRHGYTF. CDR3 bases: TGTGCCAGCAGCCAAAGGCCGGGCCGCCATGGCTACACCTTC. Based on the CDR3 plus reference TRBV7-2 and TRBJ1-2, the full variable domain is GAGVSQSPSNKVTEKGKDVELRCDPISGHTALYWYRQSLGQGLEFLIYFQGNSAPDKSGLPSDRFSAERTGGSVSTLTIQRTQQEDSAVYLCASSQRPGRHGYTFGSGTRLTVV.

The chain recombines TRBV10-3 with TRBJ2-2; either TRBD1 or TRBD2 may fit D (5 bases each). The CDR3 spans 19 residues. Trimming took off 2 bases at V and 7 bases at J, with 26 bases between the two ends. The germline V gene has CDR1 ENHRY and CDR2 SYGVKD. CDR3 amino acids: CAISETPPGTNHRGGELFF. CDR3 DNA: TGTGCCATCAGTGAGACCCCGCCCGGGACCAACCACCGGGGCGGGGAGCTGTTTTTT.

The chain combines TRBV28 with TRBJ2-1; D call uncertain. This CDR3 spans 13 amino acids. CDR1 is MDHEN and CDR2 is SYDVKM in the germline V gene. Trimming took off 6 bases at V and 3 bases at J, with 9 bases between the two ends. The CDR3: CASSPDGYNEQFF. The CDR3 bases are TGTGCCAGCAGCCCAGACGGCTACAATGAGCAGTTCTTC.

The sample holds a few counts of this clone. The chain is built from TRBV9 and TRBJ1-2; D is undetermined. The ends were cut back, 0 bases at V and 0 bases at J, with 9 bases in the middle. The CDR3 totals 15 residues. Germline V lookup: CDR1 SGDLS, CDR2 YYNGEE. The CDR3 region has the DNA TGTGCCAGCAGCGTAGGGAATGGGTCTAACTATGGCTACACCTTC. Translated, it gives CASSVGNGSNYGYTF. The full variable domain, its missing parts supplied by reference TRBV9 and TRBJ1-2, is DSGVTQTPKHLITATGQRVTLRCSPRSGDLSVYWYQQSLDQGLQFLIQYYNGEERAKGNILERFSAQQFPDLHSELNLSSLELGDSALYFCASSVGNGSNYGYTFGSGTRLTVV.

This clone turned up a few times. This chain links TRBV4-2 with TRBJ2-7; tentatively, D is TRBD2 (6 bases). Trimming cost V 1 base and J 1 base, with 11 bases left between them. CDR3 size: 15 residues. Germline values: CDR1 LGHNA, CDR2 YNFKEQ. The DNA of the CDR3 is TGTGCCAGCAGCCAAGGGGACTTTTTATCCTACGAGCAGTACTTC. Amino acid sequence: CASSQGDFLSYEQYF.

The V call is TRBV28, the J call TRBJ1-5; TRBD1 matches 7 bases. CDR3 length: 13 amino acids. Per the germline V gene, CDR1 is MDHEN and CDR2 is SYDVKM. Trimming cost V 7 bases and J 5 bases; bases outside gene matches: 5. The CDR3 DNA reads as TGTGCCAGCACCCGGGACAGCTATCAGCCCCAGCATTTT. As protein: CASTRDSYQPQHF.

J is TRBJ2-7 and V is TRBV7-9, with TRBD2 matching 9 bases. The V gene's germline CDR1 is SEHNR and CDR2 FQNEAQ (reference sequence). V was pared by 5 bases and J by 7 bases, with 18 bases of the junction left unmatched. The CDR3 runs 17 residues. Here the CDR3 reads CASSHLRLAVTTGEQYF. CDR3 bases: TGTGCCAGCAGCCATCTCAGACTAGCGGTAACTACGGGGGAGCAGTACTTC.

This chain connects TRBV23-1 to TRBJ2-5, with D perhaps TRBD2 (5 bases). TRBV23-1 is marked as an open reading frame, function uncertain. The CDR3 is made up of 13 amino acids. Between the trimmed V and J ends, which lost 6 bases and 5 bases, there was a span of 13 bases. The CDR3 reads CASRLEGGETQYF. The CDR3 DNA reads TGCGCCAGCAGATTAGAGGGCGGTGAGACCCAGTACTTC.

The rearrangement links TRBV5-6 to TRBJ1-5; D is unresolved. This CDR3 region has 13 residues. V gave up 4 bases and J gave up 6 bases, with 11 bases separating them. In germline, CDR1 is SGHDT, CDR2 YYEEEE. The CDR3 sequence: CASSTRRAQPQHF. The DNA for the CDR3 is TGTGCCAGCAGCACCCGCCGCGCTCAGCCCCAGCATTTT. Filled out from reference TRBV5-6 and TRBJ1-5, the complete variable domain reads DAGVTQSPTHLIKTRGQQVTLRCSPKSGHDTVSWYQQALGQGPQFIFQYYEEEERQRGNFPDRFSGHQFPNYSSELNVNALLLGDSALYLCASSTRRAQPQHFGDGTRLSIL.

This clone was seen only a few times. The chain joins TRBV7-2 to TRBJ1-3; 7 nucleotides match TRBD1. The junction had 3 bases not matched to a gene; V was cut back by 2 bases and J by 2 bases. This CDR3 contains 15 residues. Germline CDR1 is SGHTA and CDR2 is FQGNSA. The CDR3 here is CASSLTGTAGNTIYF. CDR3 sequence (DNA): TGTGCCAGCAGCTTAACCGGGACAGCTGGAAACACCATATATTTT.

This clone turned up a few times. The chain links TRBV5-4 to TRBJ1-3; D is possibly TRBD1 (6 bases). This CDR3 comprises 12 residues. Germline CDR1 is SGHNT and CDR2 is YYREEE (reference sequence). V dropped 4 bases and J dropped 8 bases, with 10 bases sitting between them. The CDR3 sequence is CASSDRRDTIYF. CDR3 in DNA: TGTGCCAGCAGCGACAGGAGAGACACCATATATTTT.

The CDR3, as DNA: TGCGCCAGCAGCTTGTTACGGGGTTCTAGCGGGAGGACCAACACCGGGGAGCTGTTTTTT. It codes for CASSLLRGSSGRTNTGELFF. The V gene is TRBV5-1, the J gene TRBJ2-2, with TRBD2 matching over 11 bases. The CDR3 is made up of 20 amino acids. V was clipped by 1 base and J by 2 bases; unmatched bases: 13. Germline CDR1 and CDR2: SGHRS and YFSETQ.

V gene TRBV18 combines with J gene TRBJ2-7, with 8 positions matching TRBD1. Germline V lookup: CDR1 KGHSH, CDR2 LQKENI. This CDR3 comprises 15 residues. V was pared by 0 bases and J by 7 bases, with 8 bases of the junction left unmatched. CDR3 amino acids: CASSPPGRGQEEQYF. In DNA, the CDR3 is TGTGCCAGCTCACCACCAGGCAGGGGGCAGGAAGAGCAGTACTTC.

This sequence joins TRBV4-3 and TRBJ2-1; TRBD1 aligns across 10 bases. Germline CDR1 and CDR2: LGHNA and YSLEER. CDR3 size: 16 residues. With V trimmed by 1 base and J by 9 bases, 9 bases remained unmatched. The CDR3 is CASSQVDRTGGGEQFF. CDR3 bases: TGCGCCAGCAGCCAAGTAGATAGGACAGGGGGGGGTGAGCAGTTCTTC.

V and J are TRBV15 and TRBJ2-3; D possibly corresponds to TRBD2 (6 bases). Germline loops: CDR1 LNHNV, CDR2 YYDKDF (reference sequence). CDR3 size: 17 residues. V dropped 0 bases and J dropped 3 bases, with 16 bases sitting between them. The CDR3 is CATSREGRTGGTDTQYF. CDR3 coding DNA: TGTGCCACCAGCAGAGAGGGTCGTACCGGGGGAACAGATACGCAGTATTTT. Based on the CDR3 plus reference TRBV15 and TRBJ2-3, the full variable domain is DAMVIQNPRYQVTQFGKPVTLSCSQTLNHNVMYWYQQKSSQAPKLLFHYYDKDFNNEADTPDNFQSRRPNTSFCFLDIRSPGLGDTAMYLCATSREGRTGGTDTQYFGPGTRLTVL.

The V call is TRBV15, the J call TRBJ1-1; D is uncertain. The length of the CDR3 is 14 residues. Trimming cost V 0 bases and J 1 base, with 6 bases left between them. CDR1 LNHNV and CDR2 YYDKDF come from the germline V gene (reference sequence). CDR3 sequence (DNA): TGTGCCACCAGCAGAGATTGGGGGAACACTGAAGCTTTCTTT. This translates into CATSRDWGNTEAFF. The variable domain in full, with the rest retrieved from reference TRBV15 and TRBJ1-1, is DAMVIQNPRYQVTQFGKPVTLSCSQTLNHNVMYWYQQKSSQAPKLLFHYYDKDFNNEADTPDNFQSRRPNTSFCFLDIRSPGLGDTAMYLCATSRDWGNTEAFFGQGTRLTVV.